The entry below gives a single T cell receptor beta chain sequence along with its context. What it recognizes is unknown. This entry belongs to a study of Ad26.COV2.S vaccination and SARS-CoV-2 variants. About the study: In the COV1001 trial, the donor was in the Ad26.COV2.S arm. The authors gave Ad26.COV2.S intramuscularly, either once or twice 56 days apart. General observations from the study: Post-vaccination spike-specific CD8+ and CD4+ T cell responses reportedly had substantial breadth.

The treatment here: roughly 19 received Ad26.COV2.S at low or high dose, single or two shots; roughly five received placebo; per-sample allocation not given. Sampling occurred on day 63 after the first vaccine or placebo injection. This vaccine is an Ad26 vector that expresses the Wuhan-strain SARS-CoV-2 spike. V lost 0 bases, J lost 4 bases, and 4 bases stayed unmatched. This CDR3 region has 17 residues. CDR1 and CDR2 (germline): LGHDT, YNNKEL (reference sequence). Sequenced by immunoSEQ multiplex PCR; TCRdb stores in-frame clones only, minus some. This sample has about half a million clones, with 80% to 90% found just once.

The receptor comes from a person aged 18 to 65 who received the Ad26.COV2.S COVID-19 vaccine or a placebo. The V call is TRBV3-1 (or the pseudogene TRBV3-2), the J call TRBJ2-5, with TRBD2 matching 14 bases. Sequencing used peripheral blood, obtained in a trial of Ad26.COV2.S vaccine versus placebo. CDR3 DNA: TGTGCCAGCAGCCAAGATCTGGGACTAGCGGGGGTAGAGACCCAGTACTTC. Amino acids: CASSQDLGLAGVETQYF.